This T cell receptor beta chain was observed in a study of identical twins. Concerning this clonotype: The antigen remains unidentified.

This CDR3 spans 15 amino acids. V shed 6 bases and J 2 bases; nucleotides not matched to a gene: 11. Germline V lookup: CDR1 DFQATT, CDR2 SNEGSKA (reference sequence). Findings and caveats of the study: With monozygotic twins, out-of-frame TCR alpha sharing exceeded what models estimated.

The authors used template switching to add a universal primer site and gave cDNA unique molecular identifiers. TCRdb used MiXCR to reprocess the 5' RACE reads, holding one entry per CDR3 protein. The data show some 1,700,000 distinct CDR3 sequences, about 30% seen once. The sequenced sample was cord blood. This clonotype was obtained from a newborn girl in good health. V gene TRBV20-1 combines with J gene TRBJ2-3; 7 positions match TRBD2. CDR3 sequence: CSALSSSGLTDTQYF. The CDR3 DNA reads as TGCAGTGCCCTCTCCTCTAGCGGACTCACAGATACGCAGTATTTT.